The 22 T cell receptor beta chains below all came from one sample that was sequenced in a study of OX40 agonist ivuxolimab in advanced cancers. Clones were sequenced by immunoSEQ multiplex PCR, and TCRdb holds only the in-frame ones, with some missing. The repertoire holds some 82,000 clones, with 94% as singletons. Sequenced material: CD4+ or CD8+ T cells sorted from blood, taken in a trial of the OX40 agonist ivuxolimab. The source is an adult with an advanced solid tumor such as melanoma, head and neck, liver or kidney cancer.

The V and J genes are TRBV29-1 and TRBJ1-1; D unresolved. The CDR3 extends over 12 amino acids. Trimming pared 4 bases from V and 3 bases from J, leaving 9 bases between. CDR1 and CDR2 from the germline V gene are SQVTM and ANQGSEA. The CDR3 bases are TGCAGCGTTGGAGGGTCTTACACTGAAGCTTTCTTT. It encodes CSVGGSYTEAFF.

This chain joins TRBV29-1 and TRBJ1-1; D is perhaps TRBD1 (5 bases). Germline V gene lookup returns CDR1 SQVTM and CDR2 ANQGSEA. The CDR3 totals 11 residues. CDR3 bases: TGCAGAGGAGACAGGAACACTGAAGCTTTCTTT. Protein sequence: CRGDRNTEAFF.

The CDR3 loop reads CASSLGGGELFF. CDR3 DNA sequence: TGCGCCAGCAGCTTGGGAGGCGGGGAGCTGTTTTTT. The rearrangement joins TRBV4-1 to TRBJ2-2; tentatively, D is TRBD2 (6 bases). The germline V gene has CDR1 MGHRA and CDR2 YSYEKL. The V gene lost 5 bases and the J gene lost 7 bases, with 8 bases spanning the gap. The CDR3 sequence is 12 residues long.

CDR3 residues: CASSLEDRGSGSSYEQYF. The CDR3, as DNA: TGTGCCAGCAGCTTAGAGGACAGGGGTAGCGGTAGCTCCTACGAGCAGTACTTC. V is TRBV7-6 and J is TRBJ2-7, with 9 nucleotides matching TRBD1. Germline V gene sequence: CDR1 SGHVS, CDR2 FNYEAQ. J was trimmed by 0 bases and V by 1 base; bases with no gene match: 10. CDR3 size: 18 residues.

The chain recombines TRBV2 with TRBJ2-2; D gene uncertain. Germline V CDR1 and CDR2: SNHLY, FYNNEI. The CDR3 contains 12 residues. The CDR3 reads CVRGEDTGELFF. The CDR3, as DNA: TGTGTTAGAGGAGAGGACACCGGGGAGCTGTTTTTT.

The chain is built from TRBV6-5 and TRBJ1-1; D unclear. Per germline, CDR1 MNHEY and CDR2 SVGAGI. The CDR3 has 14 amino acids. V was clipped by 3 bases and J by 0 bases, with 8 bases between them. The CDR3 nucleotides read TGTGCCAGCAGTTATAACGGACTGAACACTGAAGCTTTCTTT. It codes for CASSYNGLNTEAFF.

The chain recombines TRBV5-5 with TRBJ2-1; D remains unclear. Germline V gene lookup returns CDR1 SGHKS and CDR2 YYEKEE (reference sequence). The germline V and J ends were trimmed by 4 bases and 5 bases, with 16 bases remaining between them. The CDR3 consists of 15 residues. In nucleotides, the CDR3 is TGTGCCAGCAGCCCCTGGGCTGGAGTGAACAATGAGCAGTTCTTC. Residues: CASSPWAGVNNEQFF.

V and J are TRBV27 and TRBJ2-3; 11 bases agree with TRBD2. Germline CDR1 is MNHEY and CDR2 is SMNVEV (reference sequence). The ends lost 6 bases at V and 9 bases at J; junction bases unmatched: 11. The CDR3 covers 15 residues. The CDR3, as DNA: TGTGCCAGCAGCCCCGGGACTAGCGGTGCTGCAACGCAGTATTTT. This sequence encodes CASSPGTSGAATQYF.

Details on this clone: An end of the junction differs from the germline gene, which may be a read error. The V gene is TRBV18, the J gene TRBJ1-1, with 11 bases that match TRBD1. This CDR3 has 17 amino acids. Germline lookup yields CDR1 KGHSH and CDR2 LQKENI. The CDR3 region is CASSRWDRGSGNAEAFF. The CDR3, as DNA: TGTGCCAGCTCACGATGGGACAGGGGGTCTGGGAACGCTGAAGCTTTCTTT.

The V call is TRBV5-4, the J call TRBJ2-7; D unresolved. The CDR3 is 14 amino acids. V was shortened by 0 bases and J by 5 bases, with 12 bases between the two germline ends. Germline V gives CDR1 SGHNT, CDR2 YYREEE (reference sequence). The CDR3 protein is CASSLGGSAHEQYF. Here the CDR3 DNA reads TGTGCCAGCAGCTTGGGCGGCAGTGCTCACGAGCAGTACTTC.

The V gene is TRBV9, the J gene TRBJ2-1; the match to TRBD2 covers 12 bases. Per the germline V gene, CDR1 is SGDLS and CDR2 is YYNGEE. V dropped 4 bases and J dropped 3; count of bases not matched to a gene: 2. There are 15 residues in the CDR3. CDR3 DNA sequence: TGTGCCAGCAGCCCGACTAGCGGGAGCTACAATGAGCAGTTCTTC. Translated: CASSPTSGSYNEQFF.

The V call is TRBV9, the J call TRBJ1-2; D gene uncertain. CDR3 size: 12 residues. Germline lookup yields CDR1 SGDLS and CDR2 YYNGEE. V was shortened by 0 bases and J by 2 bases, with 2 bases between the two germline ends. The DNA of the CDR3 is TGTGCCAGCAGCGTAGACAACTATGGCTACACCTTC. Translation gives CASSVDNYGYTF.

This clone appeared a single time. The J gene is TRBJ1-5, the V gene TRBV5-6; D is undetermined. Trimming left V 2 bases short and J 2 bases short, with 20 bases between. CDR1 and CDR2 (germline): SGHDT, YYEEEE. The CDR3 is 18 residues long. The CDR3 loop is CASSLSAEPLYGNQPQHF. DNA for the CDR3: TGTGCCAGCAGCTTATCCGCCGAACCTCTTTATGGCAATCAGCCCCAGCATTTT. Filled out from reference TRBV5-6 and TRBJ1-5, the complete variable domain reads DAGVTQSPTHLIKTRGQQVTLRCSPKSGHDTVSWYQQALGQGPQFIFQYYEEEERQRGNFPDRFSGHQFPNYSSELNVNALLLGDSALYLCASSLSAEPLYGNQPQHFGDGTRLSIL.

The chain uses TRBV6-5 and TRBJ1-5; TRBD1 is a possible D gene (6 bases). V was clipped by 5 bases and J by 6 bases, with 11 bases between them. This CDR3 contains 13 residues. Germline V gene data show CDR1 as MNHEY and CDR2 as SVGAGI. The CDR3 sequence: CASSRTVGQPQHF. CDR3 DNA sequence: TGTGCCAGCAGTCGGACAGTTGGTCAGCCCCAGCATTTT.

This chain joins TRBV18 and TRBJ2-7, with TRBD2 matching 7 bases. J gave up 1 base and V 2 bases, and 8 bases lay outside the gene matches. CDR1 KGHSH and CDR2 LQKENI come from the germline V gene. The CDR3 is 16 amino acids. The CDR3 spells CASSPGVAGVSYEQYF. The CDR3 DNA sequence: TGTGCCAGCTCACCAGGGGTGGCGGGAGTGTCCTACGAGCAGTACTTC.

V usage is TRBV9 and J usage is TRBJ2-2; weak D call: TRBD2 (5 bases). Germline V CDR1 and CDR2: SGDLS, YYNGEE. V dropped 0 bases and J dropped 5 bases, with 11 bases sitting between them. The CDR3 sequence is 15 residues long. The CDR3 coding sequence is TGTGCCAGCAGCGTAGAAGGAGGTTGGACCGGGGAGCTGTTTTTT. Protein sequence: CASSVEGGWTGELFF.

For the CDR3, the DNA is TGCAGCGTTGAAATTGACAGGTTCGGGGGCTACACCTTC. This encodes CSVEIDRFGGYTF. The chain links TRBV29-1 to TRBJ1-2; D is possibly TRBD1 (6 bases). V lost 2 bases, J lost 8 bases, and 15 bases lay in between. This CDR3 has 13 amino acids. Germline values: CDR1 SQVTM, CDR2 ANQGSEA.

The chain couples TRBV5-1 to TRBJ2-7, with 8 nucleotides matching TRBD2. Germline CDR1 is SGHRS and CDR2 is YFSETQ. Germline trimming cut 0 bases from V and 7 bases from J; bases unmatched to any gene: 6. The CDR3 is made up of 14 amino acids. CDR3 DNA: TGCGCCAGCAGCTTGGCGGGAGGGTCGTCGGAGCAGTACTTC. Encoded protein: CASSLAGGSSEQYF.

This chain uses TRBV6-5 with TRBJ2-7; the D call may be TRBD1 or TRBD2 (5 bases each). Trimming took off 6 bases at V and 2 bases at J, with 11 bases between the two ends. Germline CDR1 MNHEY, CDR2 SVGAGI. The CDR3 totals 13 residues. CDR3 sequence: CASSPGATYEQYF. As DNA, the CDR3 is TGTGCCAGCAGCCCCGGGGCGACCTACGAGCAGTACTTC.

The rearrangement links TRBV4-2 to TRBJ2-7; 8 bases are shared with TRBD2. The CDR3 has 17 amino acids. The V segment lost 0 bases and the J segment 1 base; nucleotides outside the gene matches: 8. Germline loops: CDR1 LGHNA, CDR2 YNFKEQ. The CDR3 protein is CASSQESAGTSSYEQYF. The CDR3 nucleotides are TGTGCCAGCAGCCAAGAATCTGCGGGGACTAGTTCCTACGAGCAGTACTTC.

This clone was picked up a small number of times. The J gene is TRBJ2-3, the V gene TRBV19; possibly TRBD1 or TRBD2 for D (5 bases each). Trimming left V 4 bases short and J 0 bases short, with 14 bases between. From germline, CDR1 is LNHDA and CDR2 SQIVND (reference sequence). The CDR3 has 16 amino acids. The CDR3 loop is CASSTRDVASTDTQYF. CDR3 DNA: TGTGCCAGTAGTACTCGGGACGTCGCTAGCACAGATACGCAGTATTTT.

This clone was detected once. J is TRBJ2-5 and V is TRBV7-2; the D is unclear. The germline V and J ends were trimmed by 5 bases and 5 bases, with 21 bases remaining between them. The CDR3 has 16 amino acids. The germline V gene has CDR1 SGHTA and CDR2 FQGNSA. The DNA for the CDR3 is TGTGCCAGCAGCCTACGCCAGGCGTACATGTCGGAGACCCAGTACTTC. It encodes CASSLRQAYMSETQYF.